There are a few counts of the clone carrying this TCR beta chain. Its antigen remains unknown. This entry comes from a study of CD8 T cells in ankylosing spondylitis. Germline assignment: CDR1 SGHRS and CDR2 YFSETQ. The germline V and J ends were trimmed by 2 bases and 1 base, with 12 bases remaining between them. There are 15 residues in the CDR3. TCRdb ran MiXCR on the 5' RACE reads and lists one entry per CDR3 protein. Of under 120,000 distinct CDR3 sequences in the sample, around 24% were seen once. General observations from the study: Disease-linked clones reportedly concentrated significantly in matched ankylosing spondylitis synovial fluid.

The rearrangement joins TRBV5-1 to TRBJ1-1; perhaps TRBD1 as D (6 bases). What was sequenced was synovial fluid, either unsorted or a sorted T cell fraction (not recorded which). The clonotype comes from a male donor with ankylosing spondylitis. The CDR3 reads CASSLGTTANTEAFF. The CDR3 DNA follows: TGCGCCAGCAGCTTAGGGACAACGGCGAACACTGAAGCTTTCTTT.